The 23 T cell receptor beta chains below come from one sample, sequenced in a study of CD8 T cells in ankylosing spondylitis. MiXCR, applied by TCRdb to the 5' RACE reads, yields one record per CDR3 protein. This sample yields under 150,000 distinct CDR3 sequences, of which more than 7% are seen a single time; approximately 6.8% belongs to the top ten. The sample consisted of synovial fluid, either unsorted or a sorted T cell fraction (not recorded which). The receptors come from a male donor with ankylosing spondylitis.

The rearrangement links TRBV6-2 or TRBV6-3 to TRBJ2-5, with D possibly matching TRBD1 (6 bases). Trimming stripped 6 bases from V and 2 bases from J, with 10 bases between. CDR1 MNHEY and CDR2 SVGEGT come from the germline V gene. The CDR3 is 13 amino acids. CDR3 amino acids: CASRQGTQETQYF. In DNA, the CDR3 is TGTGCCAGCAGACAGGGAACGCAAGAGACCCAGTACTTC.

This clonotype was seen many times. The chain couples TRBV24-1 to TRBJ2-6; D unclear. V was trimmed by 7 bases and J by 1 base, leaving 4 bases between them. This CDR3 has 13 residues. The germline V gene has CDR1 KGHDR and CDR2 SFDVKD. CDR3 amino acids: CATSQSGANVLTF. CDR3 DNA: TGTGCCACCAGCCAGTCTGGGGCCAACGTCCTGACTTTC.

This clonotype was counted ten times or more. This rearrangement joins TRBV20-1 to TRBJ2-7, with 8 bases that match TRBD1. The V segment lost 2 bases and the J segment 5 bases; nucleotides outside the gene matches: 5. The germline CDR1 and CDR2 sequences are DFQATT and SNEGSKA (reference sequence). The CDR3 extends over 13 amino acids. Here the CDR3 DNA reads TGCAGTGCTAGACGGACAGGGTCCCACGAGCAGTACTTC. As protein: CSARRTGSHEQYF.

This clonotype appeared many times. This chain joins TRBV5-1 and TRBJ1-2, with 8 bases lining up with TRBD1. CDR3 length: 14 amino acids. V was clipped by 3 bases and J by 4 bases; unmatched bases: 5. CDR1 and CDR2 from the germline V gene are SGHRS and YFSETQ. The CDR3 DNA reads TGCGCCAGCAGCTCCGGACAGGGAGGCTATGGCTACACCTTC. Its protein is CASSSGQGGYGYTF.

The table lists this clonotype with a few counts. This sequence joins TRBV5-5 and TRBJ2-5; 7 nucleotides match TRBD1. V gave up 4 bases and J gave up 1 base; unmatched junction bases: 7. The CDR3 has 15 amino acids. The germline CDR1 and CDR2 sequences are SGHKS and YYEKEE (reference sequence). In nucleotides, the CDR3 is TGTGCCAGCAGCCTTAGGACAGGATCCCAAGAGACCCAGTACTTC. Translated: CASSLRTGSQETQYF.

The sample holds a few counts of this clonotype. The chain combines TRBV20-1 with TRBJ2-7, with 10 bases that match TRBD2. From germline, CDR1 is DFQATT and CDR2 SNEGSKA (reference sequence). The CDR3 sequence is 15 residues long. V lost 2 bases to trimming and J lost 7 bases; unmatched junction nucleotides: 11. The CDR3 loop reads CSARNLAGAYSEQYF. Here the CDR3 DNA reads TGCAGTGCTAGAAACCTAGCGGGGGCCTACTCAGAGCAGTACTTC.

This clonotype was counted ten times or more. The chain carries TRBV6-2 or TRBV6-3 and TRBJ2-7; D is unclear. The germline V gene has CDR1 MNHEY and CDR2 SVGEGT. The CDR3 consists of 12 residues. Between the trimmed V and J ends, which lost 9 bases and 3 bases, there was a span of 12 bases. The CDR3 is CASKTNSYEQYF. The DNA for the CDR3 is TGTGCCAGTAAAACGAACAGCTACGAGCAGTACTTC.

This clonotype has at least ten counts. The chain has TRBV20-1 and TRBJ1-2, with 7 positions matching TRBD1. V was clipped by 5 bases and J by 2 bases; unmatched bases: 5. In germline, CDR1 is DFQATT, CDR2 SNEGSKA (reference sequence). The CDR3 is made up of 13 amino acids. This chain's CDR3 is CSAALTGNYGYTF. DNA of the CDR3: TGCAGTGCTGCTCTGACAGGGAACTATGGCTACACCTTC.

The V gene is TRBV19, the J gene TRBJ1-5; D unresolved. The CDR3 is 15 residues long. Germline V lookup: CDR1 LNHDA, CDR2 SQIVND (reference sequence). V lost 3 bases, J lost 0 bases, and 9 bases lay in between. CDR3 region: CASSIDPYSNQPQHF. The CDR3 nucleotides are TGTGCCAGTAGTATCGACCCGTATAGCAATCAGCCCCAGCATTTT.

This clonotype was detected ten times or more. The chain combines TRBV15 with TRBJ1-4; TRBD1 is a possible D gene (6 bases). Germline V lookup: CDR1 LNHNV, CDR2 YYDKDF (reference sequence). V dropped 0 bases and J dropped 7 bases, with 18 bases sitting between them. CDR3 length: 17 residues. The CDR3, as DNA: TGTGCCACCAGCAGAGATCTCCGGACAGCTGAAGGTGAAAAACTGTTTTTT. It translates to CATSRDLRTAEGEKLFF.

This clonotype was counted at least ten times. The chain is built from TRBV2 and TRBJ2-2; maybe TRBD1 (6 bases). V lost 2 bases and J 6 bases, leaving 7 bases between the germline ends. The CDR3 covers 13 residues. Germline V gene lookup returns CDR1 SNHLY and CDR2 FYNNEI. The chain's CDR3 is CASSEQGSGELFF. The CDR3 region has the DNA TGTGCCAGCAGTGAACAGGGGTCCGGGGAGCTGTTTTTT.

This clonotype has a count of ten or more. The rearrangement links TRBV10-3 to TRBJ2-1; D not resolved. CDR1 and CDR2 (germline): ENHRY, SYGVKD. The CDR3 covers 17 residues. Trimming pared 0 bases from V and 4 bases from J, leaving 16 bases between. The CDR3 is CAISESIQSTNYNEQFF. CDR3 bases: TGTGCCATCAGTGAGTCGATTCAGTCCACTAATTACAATGAGCAGTTCTTC.

The genes are TRBV28 and TRBJ1-5; D possibly corresponds to TRBD1 (6 bases). Germline assignment: CDR1 MDHEN and CDR2 SYDVKM. The ends were cut back, 3 bases at V and 6 bases at J, with 12 bases in the middle. CDR3 length equals 14 residues. The CDR3 DNA reads as TGTGCCAGCAGTTTGGGGGGGGCGGGTCAGCCCCAGCATTTT. It yields the protein CASSLGGAGQPQHF.

This clonotype was seen repeatedly, ten times or more. The junction differs from germline at one of its ends, possibly a read error. The chain recombines TRBV6-1 with TRBJ2-1; either TRBD1 or TRBD2 may fit D (5 bases each). Per germline, CDR1 MNHNS and CDR2 SASEGT. CDR3 size: 15 residues. The CDR3 DNA follows: TGTGCCAGCAGCCCCACGAGGGGCTCCAACAATGAGCAGTTCTTC. Amino acids: CASSPTRGSNNEQFF.

The genes are TRBV6-1 and TRBJ2-2; D is perhaps TRBD1 (7 bases). Per the germline V gene, CDR1 is MNHNS and CDR2 is SASEGT. The CDR3 runs to 13 residues. V was pared by 10 bases and J by 0 bases, with 9 bases between. As DNA, the CDR3 is TGTGCCATCAGGGGGGCGAACACCGGGGAGCTGTTTTTT. Translated, it gives CAIRGANTGELFF.

This clonotype was counted ten times or more. The rearrangement joins TRBV5-1 to TRBJ1-1; D is possibly TRBD1 (5 bases). The CDR3 length is 14 residues. V was cut by 2 bases and J by 7 bases, with 15 bases left in between. Looked up from germline, CDR1 is SGHRS and CDR2 is YFSETQ. CDR3 nucleotide sequence: TGCGCCAGCAGCTTACTCACTCAGGGACTTGAAGCTTTCTTT. It encodes CASSLLTQGLEAFF.

This clonotype has just a few counts. V gene TRBV5-1 combines with J gene TRBJ2-3, with a tentative D call TRBD2 (5 bases). The CDR3 has 15 amino acids. With 6 bases removed from V and 3 bases from J, the gap between germline ends came to 17 bases. Looked up from germline, CDR1 is SGHRS and CDR2 is YFSETQ. The CDR3 nucleotides read TGCGCCAGCACTTCTGGGCTAGCCGATACAGATACGCAGTATTTT. Translation: CASTSGLADTDTQYF.

This clonotype has only a few counts. The chain recombines TRBV7-9 with TRBJ2-5; D gene uncertain. CDR1 and CDR2 (germline): SEHNR, FQNEAQ (reference sequence). V was clipped by 4 bases and J by 5 bases, with 11 bases between them. The CDR3 has 13 residues. DNA of the CDR3: TGTGCCAGCAGCTCCCGGCCTCGGGAGACCCAGTACTTC. This encodes CASSSRPRETQYF.

Details on this clonotype: A read error may explain this, as a much larger clone is one base away. The CDR3 nucleotides read TGCAGTGCTAGATTCGAGAAAGGGACGGGCCCCCAGTACTTC. Amino acids: CSARFEKGTGPQYF. The chain uses TRBV20-1 and TRBJ2-5, with D possibly called TRBD1 or TRBD2 (5 bases each). The CDR3 consists of 14 residues. Germline CDR1 reads DFQATT; CDR2 reads SNEGSKA (reference sequence). V was pared by 2 bases and J by 9 bases, with 19 bases between.

This clonotype was observed a handful of times. The chain has TRBV4-2 and TRBJ2-1, with 9 bases matching TRBD2. Germline lookup yields CDR1 LGHNA and CDR2 YNFKEQ. V lost 8 bases and J lost 3; bases outside the gene matches: 5. This CDR3 contains 14 residues. CDR3 protein: CASAPSGDYNEQFF. The DNA of the CDR3 is TGTGCCAGCGCGCCTAGCGGGGACTACAATGAGCAGTTCTTC.

Ten or more counts support this clonotype. This sequence joins TRBV30 and TRBJ2-1; TRBD2 agrees at 14 bases. The CDR3 runs 15 residues. Germline CDR1 is GTSNPN and CDR2 is SVGIG (reference sequence). The V segment lost 3 bases and the J segment 8 bases; nucleotides outside the gene matches: 6. The CDR3 nucleotides read TGTGCCTGGAGGAAGGGACTAGCGGGAGTGGATGAGCAGTTCTTC. Its translation: CAWRKGLAGVDEQFF.

The chain carries TRBV2 and TRBJ1-5; the D is unclear. The CDR3 consists of 14 residues. V lost 6 bases to trimming and J lost 7 bases, with 16 bases between them. Germline CDR1 is SNHLY and CDR2 is FYNNEI. The CDR3 region is CASRRDRVGQPQHF. DNA of the CDR3: TGTGCCAGCAGACGAGATCGGGTCGGGCAGCCCCAGCATTTT.

This clonotype was counted ten times or more. The chain joins TRBV6-2 or TRBV6-3 to TRBJ1-1; D remains ambiguous. V was cut by 4 bases and J by 3 bases, with 9 bases left in between. Per the germline V gene, CDR1 is MNHEY and CDR2 is SVGEGT. The CDR3 is 13 residues long. CDR3 protein: CASSSEGYTEAFF. As DNA, the CDR3 is TGTGCCAGCAGTTCCGAGGGTTACACTGAAGCTTTCTTT.